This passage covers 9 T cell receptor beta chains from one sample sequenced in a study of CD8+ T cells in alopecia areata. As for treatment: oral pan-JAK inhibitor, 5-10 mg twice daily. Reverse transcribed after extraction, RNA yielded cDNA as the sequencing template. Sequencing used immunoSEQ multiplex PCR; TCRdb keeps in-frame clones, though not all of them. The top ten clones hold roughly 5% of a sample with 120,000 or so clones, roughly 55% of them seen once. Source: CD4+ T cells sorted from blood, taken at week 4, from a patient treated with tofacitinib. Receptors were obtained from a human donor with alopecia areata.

DNA for the CDR3: TGTGCCAGCAGCCGCGGACAGTCTAATTCACCCCTCCACTTT. Its protein product is CASSRGQSNSPLHF. The chain uses TRBV11-1 and TRBJ1-6; perhaps TRBD1 as D (6 bases). CDR1 is SGHAT and CDR2 is FQDESV in the germline V gene (reference sequence). The CDR3 runs to 14 residues. V shed 5 bases and J shed 6 bases, with 11 bases lying between them.

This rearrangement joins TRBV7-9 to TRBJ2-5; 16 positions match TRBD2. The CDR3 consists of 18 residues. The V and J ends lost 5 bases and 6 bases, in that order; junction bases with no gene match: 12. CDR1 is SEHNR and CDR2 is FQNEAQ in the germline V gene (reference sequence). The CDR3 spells CASSPGTSGREVSQTQYF. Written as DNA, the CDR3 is TGTGCCAGCAGCCCCGGGACTAGCGGGAGGGAAGTCAGTCAGACCCAGTACTTC.

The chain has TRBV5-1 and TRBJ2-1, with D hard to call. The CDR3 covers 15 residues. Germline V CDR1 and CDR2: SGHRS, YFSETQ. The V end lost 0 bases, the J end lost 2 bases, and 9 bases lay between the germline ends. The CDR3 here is CASSLAGRTYNEQFF. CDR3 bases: TGCGCCAGCAGCTTGGCTGGCAGGACCTACAATGAGCAGTTCTTC.

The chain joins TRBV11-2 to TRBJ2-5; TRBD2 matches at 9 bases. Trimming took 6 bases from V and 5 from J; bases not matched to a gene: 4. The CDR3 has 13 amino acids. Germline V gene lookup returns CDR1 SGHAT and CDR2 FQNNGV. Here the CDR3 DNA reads TGTGCCAGCAGGCGGGGGGGCCAGGAGACCCAGTACTTC. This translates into CASRRGGQETQYF.

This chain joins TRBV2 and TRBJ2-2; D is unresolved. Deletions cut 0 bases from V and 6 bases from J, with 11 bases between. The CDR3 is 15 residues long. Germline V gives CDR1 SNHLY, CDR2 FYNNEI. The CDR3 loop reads CASSEAAMVAGELFF. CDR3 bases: TGTGCCAGCAGTGAAGCGGCAATGGTAGCCGGGGAGCTGTTTTTT. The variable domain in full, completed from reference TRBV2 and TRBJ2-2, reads EPEVTQTPSHQVTQMGQEVILRCVPISNHLYFYWYRQILGQKVEFLVSFYNNEISEKSEIFDDQFSVERPDGSNFTLKIRSTKLEDSAMYFCASSEAAMVAGELFFGEGSRLTVL.

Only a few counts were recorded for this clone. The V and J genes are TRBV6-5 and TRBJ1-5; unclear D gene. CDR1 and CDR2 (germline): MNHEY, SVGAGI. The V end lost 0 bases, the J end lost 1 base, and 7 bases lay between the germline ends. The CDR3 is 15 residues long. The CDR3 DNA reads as TGTGCCAGCAGTTACTCGATGAACAGCAATCAGCCCCAGCATTTT. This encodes CASSYSMNSNQPQHF.

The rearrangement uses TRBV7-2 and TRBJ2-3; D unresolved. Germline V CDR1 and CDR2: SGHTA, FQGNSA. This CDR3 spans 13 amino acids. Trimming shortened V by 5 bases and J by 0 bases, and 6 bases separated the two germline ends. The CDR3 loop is CASSTFSTDTQYF. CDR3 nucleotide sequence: TGTGCCAGCAGCACTTTTAGCACAGATACGCAGTATTTT. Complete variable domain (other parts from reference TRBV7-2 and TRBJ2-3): GAGVSQSPSNKVTEKGKDVELRCDPISGHTALYWYRQSLGQGLEFLIYFQGNSAPDKSGLPSDRFSAERTGGSVSTLTIQRTQQEDSAVYLCASSTFSTDTQYFGPGTRLTVL.

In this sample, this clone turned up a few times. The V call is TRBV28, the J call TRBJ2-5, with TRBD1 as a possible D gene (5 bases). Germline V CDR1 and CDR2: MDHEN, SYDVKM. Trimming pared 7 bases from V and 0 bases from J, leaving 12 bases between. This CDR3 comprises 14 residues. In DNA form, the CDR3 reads TGTGCCAGCAAACGGGCAGGGAACCAAGAGACCCAGTACTTC. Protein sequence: CASKRAGNQETQYF. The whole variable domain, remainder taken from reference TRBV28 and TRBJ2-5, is DVKVTQSSRYLVKRTGEKVFLECVQDMDHENMFWYRQDPGLGLRLIYFSYDVKMKEKGDIPEGYSVSREKKERFSLILESASTNQTSMYLCASKRAGNQETQYFGPGTRLLVL.

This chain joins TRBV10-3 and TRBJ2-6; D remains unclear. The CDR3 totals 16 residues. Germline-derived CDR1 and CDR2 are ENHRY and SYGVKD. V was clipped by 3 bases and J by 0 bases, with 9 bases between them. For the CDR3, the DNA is TGTGCCATCAGTGATGAAGGTAGCTCTGGGGCCAACGTCCTGACTTTC. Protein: CAISDEGSSGANVLTF.